The present T cell receptor (beta chain) was sequenced within a study of blood T cell repertoires in COVID-19. Looking at the study overall: The United States, Italy and Spain provided the acute and convalescent COVID-19 samples. T cells, B-cell-depleted T cells, or PBMCs provided the cDNA or gDNA that served as material.

In the authors' methods: Estimated nucleated cell counts came from reference gene primer amplification. Here immunoSEQ multiplex PCR was the method, and the copy in TCRdb shows in-frame clones only, minus some. V and J calls and clone size are given by that table; D and trimming were obtained from the DNA. The table lists 55,000 to 75,000 clones, about 88% of them singletons. This clone was counted once. The CDR3 contains 14 residues. Germline V gene sequence: CDR1 SNHLY, CDR2 FYNNEI. V lost 8 bases, J lost 0 bases, and 11 bases lay in between. The V gene is TRBV2, the J gene TRBJ1-5, with D unresolved. Sequencing was done on a sample of peripheral blood. The clonotype was recovered from a human donor with active COVID-19. The donor label of this sample is uncertain. CDR3 DNA: TGTGCCAGCTCGAGGGTTGCTAGCAATCAGCCCCAGCATTTT. Translating gives CASSRVASNQPQHF.